These 13 T cell receptor beta chains were all obtained from the same sample, sequenced in a study of vaccination effects on CD4 cells after COVID-19. The method was immunoSEQ multiplex PCR; TCRdb's version includes in-frame clones alone and lacks a portion of them. Of about 72,000 clones listed, 77% are singletons. No cognate antigen is known for these TCRs. Following 10 days of culture, CD4+ T cells were isolated. The source material was CD4+ T cells from PBMCs cultured without peptide, sampled before COVID-19 vaccination. The receptors here all came from a human donor who received a COVID-19 vaccine.

The V gene is TRBV6-1, the J gene TRBJ1-6; perhaps TRBD1 as D (5 bases). The germline V gene has CDR1 MNHNS and CDR2 SASEGT. Trimming pared 1 base from V and 9 bases from J, leaving 7 bases between. The CDR3 consists of 13 residues. CDR3 bases: TGTGCCAGCAGTGAAGGGGGGATTTCACCCCTCCACTTT. It specifies CASSEGGISPLHF.

The rearrangement joins TRBV6-2 or TRBV6-3 to TRBJ1-2; no reliable D call. V was pared by 5 bases and J by 0 bases, with 13 bases between. Looked up from germline, CDR1 is MNHEY and CDR2 is SVGEGT. This CDR3 comprises 15 residues. This CDR3 is CASSPWRDSNYGYTF. The CDR3 nucleotides read TGTGCCAGCAGTCCCTGGAGGGATTCTAACTATGGCTACACCTTC.

The chain links TRBV18 to TRBJ1-6, with D possibly matching TRBD1 (5 bases). The germline CDR1 and CDR2 sequences are KGHSH and LQKENI. V lost 4 bases and J 6 bases, leaving 10 bases between the germline ends. The length of the CDR3 is 14 residues. CDR3 amino acids: CASSQDRRNSPLHF. The CDR3 region has the DNA TGTGCCAGCTCACAAGACAGACGTAATTCACCCCTCCACTTT.

The chain employs TRBV19 and TRBJ1-1; 9 positions agree with TRBD1. Per the germline V gene, CDR1 is LNHDA and CDR2 is SQIVND (reference sequence). The CDR3 has 17 amino acids. V lost 3 bases and J lost 0; bases outside the gene matches: 8. For the CDR3, the DNA is TGTGCCAGTAGTATCTTACAGGGGGCGCGTCTGAACACTGAAGCTTTCTTT. It specifies CASSILQGARLNTEAFF.

V and J are TRBV7-8 and TRBJ1-4, with TRBD1 matching 7 bases. Looked up from germline, CDR1 is SGHVS and CDR2 is FQNEAQ. This CDR3 region has 16 residues. The junction had 13 bases not matched to a gene; V was cut back by 5 bases and J by 7 bases. CDR3 region: CASSPINRGRFEKLFF. CDR3 coding DNA: TGTGCCAGCAGCCCAATTAATAGGGGGCGGTTTGAAAAACTGTTTTTT.

V usage is TRBV7-2 and J usage is TRBJ1-3, with D tentatively TRBD1 (5 bases). V was cut by 5 bases and J by 3 bases, with 11 bases left in between. This CDR3 is 14 amino acids long. Germline CDR1 and CDR2: SGHTA and FQGNSA. The CDR3 DNA is TGTGCCAGCAGCCGTCAGGGAAATGGAAACACCATATATTTT. It is translated as CASSRQGNGNTIYF.

The CDR3 DNA reads as TGTGCCAGCATTAAACGATCGAACACCGGGGAGCTGTTTTTT. Translation: CASIKRSNTGELFF. This rearrangement joins TRBV6-5 to TRBJ2-2; D not certain. The germline V and J ends were trimmed by 7 bases and 0 bases, with 9 bases remaining between them. The CDR3 spans 14 residues. The germline V gene encodes CDR1 MNHEY and CDR2 SVGAGI.

This rearrangement joins TRBV12-3 or TRBV12-4 to TRBJ1-1; D is unclear. CDR3 length: 11 residues. V was shortened by 7 bases and J by 1 base, with 4 bases between the two germline ends. The CDR3 nucleotides read TGTGCCAGCATTGCGAACACTGAAGCTTTCTTT. Protein sequence: CASIANTEAFF.

The V gene is TRBV9, the J gene TRBJ1-3; TRBD1 agrees at 7 bases. The ends lost 0 bases at V and 4 bases at J; junction bases unmatched: 4. The CDR3 totals 15 residues. Germline V lookup: CDR1 SGDLS, CDR2 YYNGEE. The CDR3 sequence: CASSVEGAGGNTIYF. CDR3 coding DNA: TGTGCCAGCAGCGTAGAGGGGGCGGGAGGAAACACCATATATTTT.

V gene TRBV27 combines with J gene TRBJ2-3, with 7 nucleotides matching TRBD2. With V trimmed by 3 bases and J by 0 bases, 12 bases remained unmatched. This CDR3 has 18 residues. Germline V lookup: CDR1 MNHEY, CDR2 SMNVEV (reference sequence). The DNA of the CDR3 is TGTGCCAGCAGTTTCCAATCCCCGGGCGGGGGAAGCACAGATACGCAGTATTTT. Its protein product is CASSFQSPGGGSTDTQYF.

This clone has more than one count but fewer than ten. The chain has TRBV19 and TRBJ1-4; possible D gene TRBD1, 6 bases. This CDR3 is built from 17 residues. Germline V gene lookup returns CDR1 LNHDA and CDR2 SQIVND (reference sequence). The V and J ends lost 3 bases and 4 bases respectively, with 18 bases between them. The CDR3: CASSIPGAGYVNEKLFF. In nucleotides, the CDR3 is TGTGCCAGTAGTATCCCAGGGGCGGGATACGTTAATGAAAAACTGTTTTTT.

This chain joins TRBV11-1 and TRBJ1-3; D gene unclear. The CDR3 sequence is 14 residues long. Trimming pared 7 bases from V and 0 bases from J, leaving 10 bases between. Per the germline V gene, CDR1 is SGHAT and CDR2 is FQDESV (reference sequence). CDR3 in DNA: TGTGCCAGCACAGAACGCCGCTCTGGAAACACCATATATTTT. Amino acid sequence: CASTERRSGNTIYF.

The gene calls are TRBV11-2 and TRBJ2-3; D is ambiguous. CDR3 length: 12 residues. Trimming left V 5 bases short and J 2 bases short, with 5 bases between. The germline gives CDR1 SGHAT, CDR2 FQNNGV. The CDR3 DNA follows: TGTGCCAGCAGCCCAAACACAGATACGCAGTATTTT. Protein: CASSPNTDTQYF.